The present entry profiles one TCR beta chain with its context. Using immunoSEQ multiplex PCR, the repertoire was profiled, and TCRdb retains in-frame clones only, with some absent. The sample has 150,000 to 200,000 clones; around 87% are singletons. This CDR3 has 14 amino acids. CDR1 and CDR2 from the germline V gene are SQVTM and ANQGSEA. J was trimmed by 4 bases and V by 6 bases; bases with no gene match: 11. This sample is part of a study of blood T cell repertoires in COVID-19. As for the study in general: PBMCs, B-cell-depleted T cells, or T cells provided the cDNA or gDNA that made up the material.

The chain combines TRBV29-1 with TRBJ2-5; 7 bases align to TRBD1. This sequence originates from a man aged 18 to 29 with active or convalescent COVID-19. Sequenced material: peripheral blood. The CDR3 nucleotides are TGCAGCGTACAACCCGCGAGGGGGCGAGAGACCCAGTACTTC. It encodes CSVQPARGRETQYF.